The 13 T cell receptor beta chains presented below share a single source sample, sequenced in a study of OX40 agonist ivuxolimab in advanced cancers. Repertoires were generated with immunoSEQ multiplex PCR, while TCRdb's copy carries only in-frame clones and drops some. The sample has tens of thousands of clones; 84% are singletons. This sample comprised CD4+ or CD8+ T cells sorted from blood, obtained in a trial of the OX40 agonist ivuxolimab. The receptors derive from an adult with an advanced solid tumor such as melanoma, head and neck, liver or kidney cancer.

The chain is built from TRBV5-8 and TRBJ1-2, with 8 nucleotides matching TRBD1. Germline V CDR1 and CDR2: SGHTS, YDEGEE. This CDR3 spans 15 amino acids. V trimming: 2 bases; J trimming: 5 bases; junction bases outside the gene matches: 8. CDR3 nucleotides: TGTGCCAGCAGCTTTCCCAGAGACAGGGGATATGGCTACACCTTC. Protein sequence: CASSFPRDRGYGYTF. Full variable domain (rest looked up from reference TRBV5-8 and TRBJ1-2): EAGVTQSPTHLIKTRGQQATLRCSPISGHTSVYWYQQALGLGLQFLLWYDEGEERNRGNFPPRFSGRQFPNYSSELNVNALELEDSALYLCASSFPRDRGYGYTFGSGTRLTVV.

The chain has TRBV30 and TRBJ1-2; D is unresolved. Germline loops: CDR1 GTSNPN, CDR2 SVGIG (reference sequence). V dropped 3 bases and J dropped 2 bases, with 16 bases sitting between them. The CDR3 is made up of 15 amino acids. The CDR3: CAWSPGSYGNYGYTF. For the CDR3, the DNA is TGTGCCTGGAGCCCCGGCTCATACGGGAACTATGGCTACACCTTC.

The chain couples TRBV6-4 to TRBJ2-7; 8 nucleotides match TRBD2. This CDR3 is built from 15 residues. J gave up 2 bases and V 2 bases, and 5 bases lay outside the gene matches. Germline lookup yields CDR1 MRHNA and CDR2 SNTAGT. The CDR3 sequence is CASSDPRGGTYEQYF. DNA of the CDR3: TGTGCCAGCAGTGACCCCCGGGGGGGGACCTACGAGCAGTACTTC.

CDR3 region: CASSQAYSGRAYNEQFF. CDR3 DNA: TGCGCCAGCAGCCAAGCTTATAGCGGGAGGGCCTACAATGAGCAGTTCTTC. V gene TRBV4-3 combines with J gene TRBJ2-1, with 11 bases aligning to TRBD2. The CDR3 has 17 amino acids. CDR1 and CDR2 from the germline V gene are LGHNA and YSLEER. V was clipped by 1 base and J by 2 bases; unmatched bases: 4.

The CDR3 is CASSLRPSYEQYF. CDR3 coding DNA: TGTGCCAGCAGCTTAAGACCGTCTTACGAGCAGTACTTC. This sequence joins TRBV7-3 and TRBJ2-7; no reliable D call. This CDR3 has 13 amino acids. Trimming removed 1 base from V and 4 bases from J, with 8 bases in between. The V gene's germline CDR1 is SGHTA and CDR2 FQGTGA. The full variable domain, completed using reference TRBV7-3 and TRBJ2-7, is GAGVSQTPSNKVTEKGKYVELRCDPISGHTALYWYRQSLGQGPEFLIYFQGTGAADDSGLPNDRFFAVRPEGSVSTLKIQRTERGDSAVYLCASSLRPSYEQYFGPGTRLTVT.

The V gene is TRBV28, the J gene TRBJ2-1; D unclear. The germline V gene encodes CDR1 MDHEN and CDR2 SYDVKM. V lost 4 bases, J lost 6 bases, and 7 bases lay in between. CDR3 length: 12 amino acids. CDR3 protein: CASSSTPNEQFF. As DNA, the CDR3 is TGTGCCAGCAGTTCTACCCCCAATGAGCAGTTCTTC. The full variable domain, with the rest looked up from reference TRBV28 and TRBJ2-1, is DVKVTQSSRYLVKRTGEKVFLECVQDMDHENMFWYRQDPGLGLRLIYFSYDVKMKEKGDIPEGYSVSREKKERFSLILESASTNQTSMYLCASSSTPNEQFFGPGTRLTVL.

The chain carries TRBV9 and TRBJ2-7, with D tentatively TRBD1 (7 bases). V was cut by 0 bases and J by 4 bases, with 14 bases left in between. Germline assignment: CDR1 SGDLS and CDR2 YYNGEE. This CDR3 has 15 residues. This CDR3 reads CASSVGPGGSYEQYF. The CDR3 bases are TGTGCCAGCAGCGTAGGGCCAGGGGGGTCGTACGAGCAGTACTTC.

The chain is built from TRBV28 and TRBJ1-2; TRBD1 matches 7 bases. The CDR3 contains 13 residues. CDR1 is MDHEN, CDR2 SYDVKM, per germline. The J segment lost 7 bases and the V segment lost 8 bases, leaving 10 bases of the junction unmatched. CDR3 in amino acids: CASGVRGLSGYTF. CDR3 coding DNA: TGTGCCAGCGGCGTTAGGGGGCTAAGTGGCTACACCTTC.

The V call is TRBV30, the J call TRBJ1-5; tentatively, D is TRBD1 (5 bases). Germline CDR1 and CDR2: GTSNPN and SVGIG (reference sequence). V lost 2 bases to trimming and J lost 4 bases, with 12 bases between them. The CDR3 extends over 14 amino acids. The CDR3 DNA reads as TGTGCCTGGAGTTCGGGGGGGAAGAATCAGCCCCAGCATTTT. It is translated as CAWSSGGKNQPQHF.

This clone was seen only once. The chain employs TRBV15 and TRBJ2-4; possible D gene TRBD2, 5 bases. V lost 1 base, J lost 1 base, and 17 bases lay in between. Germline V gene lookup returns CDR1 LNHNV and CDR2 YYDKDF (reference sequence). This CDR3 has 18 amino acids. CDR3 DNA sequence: TGTGCCACCAGCAGAGGTTCAAGTTTATCGGGGGCCAAAAACATTCAGTACTTC. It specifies CATSRGSSLSGAKNIQYF.

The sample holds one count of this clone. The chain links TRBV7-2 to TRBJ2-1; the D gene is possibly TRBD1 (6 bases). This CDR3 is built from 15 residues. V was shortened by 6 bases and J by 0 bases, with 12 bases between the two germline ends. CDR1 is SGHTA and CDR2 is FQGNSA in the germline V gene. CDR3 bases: TGTGCCAGCAGGGCAGGGGCGAGCTCCTACAATGAGCAGTTCTTC. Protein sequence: CASRAGASSYNEQFF.

DNA of the CDR3: TGTGCCAGCAGCTTGGGGAGGTGGGGGGGGCAAGATGGCTACACCTTC. It yields the protein CASSLGRWGGQDGYTF. The chain links TRBV5-4 to TRBJ1-2; D perhaps matches TRBD1 (6 bases). This CDR3 is 16 amino acids long. V lost 0 bases, J lost 6 bases, and 18 bases lay in between. Germline CDR1 SGHNT, CDR2 YYREEE (reference sequence).

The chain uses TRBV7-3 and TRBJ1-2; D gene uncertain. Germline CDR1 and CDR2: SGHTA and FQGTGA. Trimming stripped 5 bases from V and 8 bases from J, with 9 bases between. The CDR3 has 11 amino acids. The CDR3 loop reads CASSRSEGYTF. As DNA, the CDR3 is TGTGCCAGCAGCCGATCTGAGGGCTACACCTTC. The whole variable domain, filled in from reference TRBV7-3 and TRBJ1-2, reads GAGVSQTPSNKVTEKGKYVELRCDPISGHTALYWYRQSLGQGPEFLIYFQGTGAADDSGLPNDRFFAVRPEGSVSTLKIQRTERGDSAVYLCASSRSEGYTFGSGTRLTVV.